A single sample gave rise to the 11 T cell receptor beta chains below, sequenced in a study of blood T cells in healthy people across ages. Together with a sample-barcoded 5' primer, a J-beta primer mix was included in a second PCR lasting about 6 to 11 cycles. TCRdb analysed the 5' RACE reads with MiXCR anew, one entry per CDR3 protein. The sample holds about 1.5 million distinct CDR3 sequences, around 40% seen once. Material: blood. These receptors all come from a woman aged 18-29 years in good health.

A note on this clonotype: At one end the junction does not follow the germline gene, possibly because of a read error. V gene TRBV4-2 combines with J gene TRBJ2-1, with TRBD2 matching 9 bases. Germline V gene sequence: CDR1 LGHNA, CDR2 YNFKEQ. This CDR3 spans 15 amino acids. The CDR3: CAGSGLAPGVYEQFF. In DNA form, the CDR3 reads TGTGCCGGCAGCGGACTAGCGCCGGGAGTGTATGAGCAGTTCTTC.

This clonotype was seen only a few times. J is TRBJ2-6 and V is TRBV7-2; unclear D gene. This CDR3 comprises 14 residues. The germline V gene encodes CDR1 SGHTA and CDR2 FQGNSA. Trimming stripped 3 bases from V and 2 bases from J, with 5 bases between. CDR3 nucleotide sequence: TGTGCCAGCAGCTTCTACACTGGGGCCAACGTCCTGACTTTC. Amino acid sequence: CASSFYTGANVLTF. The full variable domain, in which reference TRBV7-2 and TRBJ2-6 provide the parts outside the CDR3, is GAGVSQSPSNKVTEKGKDVELRCDPISGHTALYWYRQSLGQGLEFLIYFQGNSAPDKSGLPSDRFSAERTGGSVSTLTIQRTQQEDSAVYLCASSFYTGANVLTFGAGSRLTVL.

The CDR3 sequence: CASSFGRDRSFYGYTF. In nucleotides, the CDR3 is TGTGCCAGCAGCTTTGGGCGGGACAGGTCGTTCTATGGCTACACCTTC. This sequence joins TRBV7-2 and TRBJ1-2, with 8 positions matching TRBD1. The V gene's germline CDR1 is SGHTA and CDR2 FQGNSA. J lost 4 bases, V lost 3 bases, and 10 bases had no gene match. The CDR3 length is 16 residues.

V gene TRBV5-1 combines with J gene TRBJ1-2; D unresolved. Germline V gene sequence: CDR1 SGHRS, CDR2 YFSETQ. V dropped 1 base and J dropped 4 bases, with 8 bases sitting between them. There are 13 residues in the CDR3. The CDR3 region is CASSLLSSYGYTF. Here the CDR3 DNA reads TGCGCCAGCAGCTTGCTGTCCTCCTATGGCTACACCTTC.

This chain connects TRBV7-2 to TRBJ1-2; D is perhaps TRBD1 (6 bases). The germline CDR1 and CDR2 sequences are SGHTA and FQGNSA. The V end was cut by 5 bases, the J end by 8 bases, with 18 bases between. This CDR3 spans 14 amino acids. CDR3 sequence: CASSTPTGTNGYTF. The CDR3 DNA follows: TGTGCCAGCAGCACTCCTACAGGGACCAACGGCTACACCTTC.

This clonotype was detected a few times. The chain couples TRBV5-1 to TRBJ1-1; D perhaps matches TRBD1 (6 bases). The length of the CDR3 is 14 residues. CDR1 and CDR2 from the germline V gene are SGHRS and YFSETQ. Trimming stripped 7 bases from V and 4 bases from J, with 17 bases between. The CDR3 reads CASWLGGLGTEAFF. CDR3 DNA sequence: TGCGCCAGCTGGCTGGGGGGCTTGGGCACTGAAGCTTTCTTT.

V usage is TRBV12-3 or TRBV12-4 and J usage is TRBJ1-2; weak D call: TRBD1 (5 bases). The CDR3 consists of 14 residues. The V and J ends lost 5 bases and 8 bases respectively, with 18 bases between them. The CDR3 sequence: CASSAGGGARGYTF. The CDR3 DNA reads TGTGCCAGCAGTGCCGGTGGAGGGGCGAGAGGCTACACCTTC.

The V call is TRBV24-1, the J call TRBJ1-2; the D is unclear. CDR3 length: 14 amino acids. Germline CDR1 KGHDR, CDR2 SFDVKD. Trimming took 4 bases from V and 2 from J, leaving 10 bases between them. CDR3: CATSDHTRNYGYTF. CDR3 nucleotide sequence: TGTGCCACCAGTGACCATACACGAAACTATGGCTACACCTTC.

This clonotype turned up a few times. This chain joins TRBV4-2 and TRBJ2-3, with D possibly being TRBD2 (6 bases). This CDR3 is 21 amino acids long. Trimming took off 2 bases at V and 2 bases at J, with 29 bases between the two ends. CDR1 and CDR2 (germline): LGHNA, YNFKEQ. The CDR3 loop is CASSQYRANHREKSHTDTQYF. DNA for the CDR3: TGTGCCAGCAGCCAATACCGGGCAAACCATCGGGAGAAGTCCCACACAGATACGCAGTATTTT.

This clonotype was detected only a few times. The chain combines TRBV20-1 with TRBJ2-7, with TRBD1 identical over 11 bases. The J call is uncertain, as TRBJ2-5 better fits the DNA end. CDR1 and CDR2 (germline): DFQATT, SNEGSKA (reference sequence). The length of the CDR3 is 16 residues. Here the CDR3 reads CSARDPGTGGPETQYF. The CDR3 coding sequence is TGCAGTGCTAGAGATCCTGGGACAGGGGGTCCAGAGACCCAGTACTTC.

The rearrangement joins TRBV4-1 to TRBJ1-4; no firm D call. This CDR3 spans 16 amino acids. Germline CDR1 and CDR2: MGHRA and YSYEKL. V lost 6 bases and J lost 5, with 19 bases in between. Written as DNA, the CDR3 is TGCGCCAGCAGGCGAGGTGGAGGGAAGAAAAATGAAAAACTGTTTTTT. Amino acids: CASRRGGGKKNEKLFF.